The rows below give T cell receptor beta chains drawn from one sample of a study of blood T cell repertoires in COVID-19. Libraries were prepared by immunoSEQ multiplex PCR; TCRdb keeps only in-frame clonotypes and omits some of them. The sample shows 150,000 or so clones, around 80% of them seen only once. Sequenced material: peripheral blood. These receptors were taken from a human donor with acute or convalescent COVID-19. The donor label of this sample is uncertain. The CDR3 runs from the conserved cysteine through the conserved F or W. The order of the fields is J gene, V gene, D gene, CDR3 protein. The D gene is left open where the match is weak.

j_call: TRBJ1-4
v_call: TRBV5-1
d_call: .
cdr3_aa: CASSLSHFLGEKLFF

j_call: TRBJ1-2
v_call: TRBV6-1
d_call: .
cdr3_aa: CASSVGQVRYGYTF

j_call: TRBJ1-3
v_call: TRBV5-1
d_call: .
cdr3_aa: CASSLDSSLSSGNTIYF

j_call: TRBJ1-1
v_call: TRBV11-2
d_call: .
cdr3_aa: CASSLDPGDLTEAFF

j_call: TRBJ1-2
v_call: TRBV5-1
d_call: TRBD1
cdr3_aa: CASSIQGDYGYTF

j_call: TRBJ2-1
v_call: TRBV7-2
d_call: .
cdr3_aa: CASSLERRGPYNEQFF

j_call: TRBJ1-5
v_call: TRBV19
d_call: .
cdr3_aa: CASSVERNQPQHF

j_call: TRBJ2-2
v_call: TRBV11-2
d_call: .
cdr3_aa: CASSSPVPNTGELFF

j_call: TRBJ2-7
v_call: TRBV5-6
d_call: TRBD1
cdr3_aa: CASSFLTGGDYEQYF

j_call: TRBJ2-1
v_call: TRBV5-1
d_call: TRBD1
cdr3_aa: CASSSGQVNEQFF

j_call: TRBJ1-2
v_call: TRBV6-1
d_call: .
cdr3_aa: CASSDPGGNYGYTF

j_call: TRBJ1-2
v_call: TRBV6-4
d_call: .
cdr3_aa: CASSDSAHSQGNYGYTF

j_call: TRBJ2-5
v_call: TRBV20-1
d_call: .
cdr3_aa: CSAHPRETQYF

j_call: TRBJ2-5
v_call: TRBV20-1
d_call: TRBD2
cdr3_aa: CSASETSRAYF

j_call: TRBJ1-6
v_call: TRBV7-2
d_call: .
cdr3_aa: CASSLAGRGSSYNSPLHF

j_call: TRBJ1-5
v_call: TRBV6-2/TRBV6-3
d_call: .
cdr3_aa: CASSYPLPRQASNSNQPQHF

j_call: TRBJ1-1
v_call: TRBV3-1/TRBV3-2
d_call: .
cdr3_aa: CASSQGPSTEAFF

j_call: TRBJ2-5
v_call: TRBV6-5
d_call: .
cdr3_aa: CASVRGGEETQYF

j_call: TRBJ1-1
v_call: TRBV3-1/TRBV3-2
d_call: TRBD1
cdr3_aa: CASSQGQSNTEAFF

j_call: TRBJ2-7
v_call: TRBV7-9
d_call: .
cdr3_aa: CASSLTGSGEQYF

j_call: TRBJ1-5
v_call: TRBV2
d_call: .
cdr3_aa: CASRSDSYSNQPQHF

j_call: TRBJ1-5
v_call: TRBV29-1
d_call: .
cdr3_aa: CSVRVSNQPQHF

j_call: TRBJ2-2
v_call: TRBV4-1
d_call: .
cdr3_aa: CASSHDITGHRGTGELFF

j_call: TRBJ2-3
v_call: TRBV5-1
d_call: .
cdr3_aa: CASSAGQRSTDTQYF

j_call: TRBJ2-5
v_call: TRBV11-2
d_call: .
cdr3_aa: CASSGGGGHSQETQYF

j_call: TRBJ1-4
v_call: TRBV5-1
d_call: TRBD1
cdr3_aa: CASSLDLGPVAGGEKLFF

j_call: TRBJ1-3
v_call: TRBV4-1
d_call: .
cdr3_aa: CASSQDRGSGNTIYF

j_call: TRBJ1-5
v_call: TRBV5-1
d_call: .
cdr3_aa: CASSDGGRNQPQHF

j_call: TRBJ1-6
v_call: TRBV5-1
d_call: TRBD1
cdr3_aa: CASSSGQGRNSPLHF

j_call: TRBJ2-1
v_call: TRBV9
d_call: TRBD1
cdr3_aa: CASSVSGTGGNEQFF

j_call: TRBJ2-7
v_call: TRBV5-4
d_call: TRBD2
cdr3_aa: CASSIKRAGGTYEQYF

j_call: TRBJ1-5
v_call: TRBV30
d_call: .
cdr3_aa: CAWSVRGNQPQHF

j_call: TRBJ1-1
v_call: TRBV19
d_call: TRBD1
cdr3_aa: CASSMGRGRQTEAFF

j_call: TRBJ1-1
v_call: TRBV18
d_call: .
cdr3_aa: CASRQDTRDTEAFF

j_call: TRBJ2-2
v_call: TRBV5-1
d_call: .
cdr3_aa: CASSLDRVANTGELFF

j_call: TRBJ1-1
v_call: TRBV3-1/TRBV3-2
d_call: TRBD1
cdr3_aa: CASSRQLSTGGGTEAFF

j_call: TRBJ1-2
v_call: TRBV7-2
d_call: .
cdr3_aa: CASSPNGPGLRVGYTF